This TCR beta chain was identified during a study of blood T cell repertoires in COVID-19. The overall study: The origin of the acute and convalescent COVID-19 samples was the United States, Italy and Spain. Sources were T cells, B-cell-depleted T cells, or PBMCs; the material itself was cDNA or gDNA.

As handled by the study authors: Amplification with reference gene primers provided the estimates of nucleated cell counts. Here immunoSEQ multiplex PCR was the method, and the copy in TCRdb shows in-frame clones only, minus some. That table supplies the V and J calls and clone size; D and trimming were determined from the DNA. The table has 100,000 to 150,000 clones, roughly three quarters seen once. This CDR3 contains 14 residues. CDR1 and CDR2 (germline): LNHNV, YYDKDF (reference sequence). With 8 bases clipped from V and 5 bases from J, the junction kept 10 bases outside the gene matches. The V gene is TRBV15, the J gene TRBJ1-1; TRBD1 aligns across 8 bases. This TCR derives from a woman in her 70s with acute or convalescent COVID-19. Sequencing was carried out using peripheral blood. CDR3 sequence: CATARGQGLTEAFF. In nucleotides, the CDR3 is TGTGCCACCGCCCGAGGACAGGGTCTTACTGAAGCTTTCTTT.